The T cell receptor (beta chain) described here comes from a study of T cells in Graves' hyperthyroidism and ophthalmopathy. General observations from the study: The authors' 13 V-J model separated ophthalmopathy from stable hyperthyroidism. Most clonotypes expanded in thyroid above 0.001 were likewise present in blood.

When ophthalmopathy did not progress within 18 months, Graves' hyperthyroidism was considered stable. From 10 ml of fresh peripheral blood, PBMCs were isolated. For this clonotype: The target antigen is unknown.

The germline CDR1 and CDR2 sequences are SGDLS and YYNGEE. V lost 3 bases and J 7 bases, leaving 17 bases between the germline ends. The CDR3 has 14 amino acids. Template material for amplifying TCR beta CDR3 regions consisted of RNA transcripts. When the TCR CDR3 underwent first-round RT-PCR, the HTBI primer set was used. MiXCR, applied by TCRdb to the multiplex PCR reads, yields one record per CDR3 protein. The table shows fewer than 250,000 distinct CDR3 sequences, with more than 15% occurring only once. The chain has TRBV9 and TRBJ2-7, with D possibly TRBD1 on 5 matching bases. The clonotype originates from a middle-aged man with Graves' hyperthyroidism. Sequenced material: blood. CDR3 in DNA: TGTGCCAGCAGCGGGGGCTATACCCCTTTGGAGCAGTACTTC. It codes for CASSGGYTPLEQYF.